These 31 T cell receptor beta chains came from one sample sequenced in a study of cytomegalovirus exposure and HLA in healthy donors. Use of 60 Vbeta and 13 Jbeta primers characterized the PCR. Produced via immunoSEQ multiplex PCR; TCRdb's table is partial and in-frame only. The sample lists some 150,000 clones; about 79% were seen once. Sequencing was carried out using PBMCs. The receptors originated from a male donor in good health and CMV-seronegative.

J is TRBJ2-7 and V is TRBV6-1, with 10 bases that match TRBD2. The CDR3 extends over 13 amino acids. Germline V gives CDR1 MNHNS, CDR2 SASEGT. Trimming cost V 8 bases and J 0 bases; bases outside gene matches: 1. DNA of the CDR3: TGTGCCAGCGGACTAGCGGCCTCCTACGAGCAGTACTTC. Protein sequence: CASGLAASYEQYF.

The chain combines TRBV4-2 with TRBJ1-6; 7 bases are shared with TRBD1. The junction had 7 bases not matched to a gene; V was cut back by 3 bases and J by 8 bases. The CDR3 length is 15 residues. CDR1 and CDR2 from the germline V gene are LGHNA and YNFKEQ. In nucleotides, the CDR3 is TGTGCCAGCAGCCACTTAGACAGGGAGGATTCACCCCTCCACTTT. This encodes CASSHLDREDSPLHF.

J is TRBJ2-1 and V is TRBV11-1; 7 nucleotides align to TRBD2. Germline V gene data show CDR1 as SGHAT and CDR2 as FQDESV (reference sequence). There are 13 residues in the CDR3. V shed 5 bases and J 8 bases; nucleotides not matched to a gene: 6. The CDR3 protein is CASSPRLAYEQFF. As DNA, the CDR3 is TGTGCCAGCAGCCCCCGACTAGCTTATGAGCAGTTCTTC.

The V gene is TRBV5-1, the J gene TRBJ1-1; no reliable D call. CDR1 and CDR2 from the germline V gene are SGHRS and YFSETQ. Trimming removed 0 bases at V and 0 bases at J, with 9 bases between. The CDR3 runs 15 residues. The DNA for the CDR3 is TGCGCCAGCAGCTTGGACGGGAGCCTGAACACTGAAGCTTTCTTT. Its protein product is CASSLDGSLNTEAFF.

The rearrangement joins TRBV27 to TRBJ1-1; weak D call: TRBD1 (5 bases). The CDR3 sequence is 15 residues long. The V gene lost 0 bases and the J gene lost 1 base, with 9 bases spanning the gap. Germline-derived CDR1 and CDR2 are MNHEY and SMNVEV (reference sequence). CDR3 in DNA: TGTGCCAGCAGTTTATCGAGCCAGGGGAACACTGAAGCTTTCTTT. Its translation: CASSLSSQGNTEAFF.

This chain uses TRBV5-4 with TRBJ1-1; D uncertain. Trimming shortened V by 2 bases and J by 3 bases, and 8 bases separated the two germline ends. CDR1 and CDR2 from the germline V gene are SGHNT and YYREEE (reference sequence). There are 13 residues in the CDR3. CDR3 residues: CASSFFRDTEAFF. The CDR3 nucleotides read TGTGCCAGCAGCTTCTTCCGAGACACTGAAGCTTTCTTT.

The chain joins TRBV7-9 to TRBJ1-4; 9 bases are a match to TRBD1. The CDR3 is 15 residues long. From germline, CDR1 is SEHNR and CDR2 FQNEAQ (reference sequence). The ends lost 3 bases at V and 4 bases at J; junction bases unmatched: 3. The CDR3 nucleotides are TGTGCCAGCAGCTTTGGGACAGGGCTTAATGAAAAACTGTTTTTT. Translated: CASSFGTGLNEKLFF.

This chain joins TRBV5-1 and TRBJ1-2; D may be TRBD1 (6 bases). This CDR3 is 14 amino acids long. The germline V and J ends were trimmed by 4 bases and 2 bases, with 12 bases remaining between them. Germline V CDR1 and CDR2: SGHRS, YFSETQ. CDR3 region: CASSQSTGNYGYTF. The CDR3 region has the DNA TGCGCCAGCAGCCAGTCCACAGGGAACTATGGCTACACCTTC.

This chain joins TRBV7-6 and TRBJ2-5, with 7 bases fitting TRBD1. The CDR3 totals 14 residues. Germline V lookup: CDR1 SGHVS, CDR2 FNYEAQ. V gave up 3 bases and J gave up 2 bases; unmatched junction bases: 3. CDR3 protein: CASSFTGQQETQYF. As DNA, the CDR3 is TGTGCCAGCAGCTTCACGGGACAGCAAGAGACCCAGTACTTC.

The chain links TRBV18 to TRBJ2-1; 8 bases line up with TRBD1. V shed 3 bases, J shed 4 bases, and the junction held 5 bases outside the gene matches. Germline V CDR1 and CDR2: KGHSH, LQKENI. This CDR3 region has 15 residues. The CDR3: CASSPRDRKYNEQFF. The DNA for the CDR3 is TGTGCCAGCTCACCCCGGGACAGGAAATACAATGAGCAGTTCTTC.

J is TRBJ2-2 and V is TRBV15; D may be TRBD1 (5 bases). This CDR3 is built from 13 residues. CDR1 and CDR2 (germline): LNHNV, YYDKDF (reference sequence). V dropped 7 bases and J dropped 1 base, with 7 bases sitting between them. The CDR3 bases are TGTGCCACCACCGGACAGAACACCGGGGAGCTGTTTTTT. This translates into CATTGQNTGELFF.

The J gene is TRBJ1-6, the V gene TRBV5-4, with 7 positions matching TRBD1. Trimming removed 4 bases from V and 16 bases from J; junction bases left unmatched: 11. The germline V gene has CDR1 SGHNT and CDR2 YYREEE (reference sequence). The CDR3 has 13 amino acids. For the CDR3, the DNA is TGTGCCAGCAGCCCCCGGGACAGTCTTCTGCTCCACTTT. It encodes CASSPRDSLLLHF. Based on the CDR3 plus reference TRBV5-4 and TRBJ1-6, the full variable domain is ETGVTQSPTHLIKTRGQQVTLRCSSQSGHNTVSWYQQALGQGPQFIFQYYREEENGRGNFPPRFSGLQFPNYSSELNVNALELDDSALYLCASSPRDSLLLHFGNGTRLTVT.

This rearrangement joins TRBV10-3 to TRBJ2-3; TRBD2 agrees at 7 bases. Germline V CDR1 and CDR2: ENHRY, SYGVKD. The CDR3 has 17 amino acids. With V trimmed by 4 bases and J by 0 bases, 10 bases remained unmatched. CDR3 DNA sequence: TGTGCCATCAGTGCGTTTGGCGCGGGAGTAAGCACAGATACGCAGTATTTT. It yields the protein CAISAFGAGVSTDTQYF.

This sequence joins TRBV5-1 and TRBJ1-2; TRBD1 agrees at 8 bases. The ends lost 1 base at V and 5 bases at J; junction bases unmatched: 10. The length of the CDR3 is 16 residues. CDR1 is SGHRS, CDR2 YFSETQ, per germline. CDR3 loop: CASSLQPGQELYGYTF. DNA for the CDR3: TGCGCCAGCAGCTTGCAGCCGGGACAGGAGCTTTATGGCTACACCTTC.

This chain's CDR3 is CASSLAAGGGEQFF. CDR3 coding DNA: TGTGCCAGCAGCTTAGCCGCAGGGGGCGGTGAGCAGTTCTTC. The chain couples TRBV7-2 to TRBJ2-1; 8 bases are a match to TRBD1. Trimming removed 0 bases from V and 9 bases from J; junction bases left unmatched: 4. Germline V gives CDR1 SGHTA, CDR2 FQGNSA. This CDR3 spans 14 amino acids.

The chain recombines TRBV30 with TRBJ2-7; 12 bases line up with TRBD2. Germline CDR1 and CDR2: GTSNPN and SVGIG (reference sequence). V shed 6 bases, J shed 1 base, and the junction held 10 bases outside the gene matches. The CDR3 length is 16 residues. CDR3 bases: TGTGCCTGCCCCGAGACTAGCGGGGGTGGGTCCTACGAGCAGTACTTC. Translated, it gives CACPETSGGGSYEQYF. Drawing the rest from reference TRBV30 and TRBJ2-7, the complete variable domain is SQTIHQWPATLVQPVGSPLSLECTVEGTSNPNLYWYRQAAGRGLQLLFYSVGIGQISSEVPQNLSASRPQDRQFILSSKKLLLSDSGFYLCACPETSGGGSYEQYFGPGTRLTVT.

The chain employs TRBV5-4 and TRBJ2-1; D may be TRBD1 (6 bases). V dropped 0 bases and J dropped 1 base, with 8 bases sitting between them. The CDR3 contains 15 residues. Germline V gene sequence: CDR1 SGHNT, CDR2 YYREEE (reference sequence). CDR3 loop: CASSLVGTSYNEQFF. In nucleotides, the CDR3 is TGTGCCAGCAGCTTGGTAGGGACATCCTACAATGAGCAGTTCTTC.

CDR3 DNA: TGCGCCAGCAGCCAAGACGTACAGGGTAACGCATATGGCTACACCTTC. Residues: CASSQDVQGNAYGYTF. The rearrangement uses TRBV4-3 and TRBJ1-2; D might be TRBD1 (6 bases). Germline lookup yields CDR1 LGHNA and CDR2 YSLEER. The germline V and J ends were trimmed by 0 bases and 5 bases, with 16 bases remaining between them. The length of the CDR3 is 16 residues.

The chain couples TRBV7-3 to TRBJ2-1; 9 bases are a match to TRBD2. V lost 5 bases to trimming and J lost 4 bases; unmatched junction nucleotides: 6. The CDR3 sequence is 15 residues long. Germline V gene sequence: CDR1 SGHTA, CDR2 FQGTGA. The CDR3 DNA reads as TGTGCCAGCAGCCGCGGCGCGGGGGGGTACAATGAGCAGTTCTTC. This translates into CASSRGAGGYNEQFF. The whole variable domain, filled in from reference TRBV7-3 and TRBJ2-1, reads GAGVSQTPSNKVTEKGKYVELRCDPISGHTALYWYRQSLGQGPEFLIYFQGTGAADDSGLPNDRFFAVRPEGSVSTLKIQRTERGDSAVYLCASSRGAGGYNEQFFGPGTRLTVL.

This clone was detected only a few times. The V call is TRBV2, the J call TRBJ1-2, with 7 bases that match TRBD1. V was pared by 5 bases and J by 6 bases, with 6 bases of the junction left unmatched. This CDR3 is built from 13 residues. Per the germline V gene, CDR1 is SNHLY and CDR2 is FYNNEI. This CDR3 is CASSTFGTDGYTF. The CDR3 region has the DNA TGTGCCAGCAGTACCTTTGGGACAGATGGCTACACCTTC.

The gene calls are TRBV7-3 and TRBJ2-7, with 8 bases that match TRBD1. Germline values: CDR1 SGHTA, CDR2 FQGTGA. The trim removed 0 bases at V and 4 bases at J, leaving 17 bases unmatched. This CDR3 spans 19 amino acids. DNA for the CDR3: TGTGCCAGCAGCTTAACAAGAAGGACAGGGATTACTTCCCTGTACGAGCAGTACTTC. It translates to CASSLTRRTGITSLYEQYF.

This chain uses TRBV10-3 with TRBJ2-5; TRBD2 might be the D (6 bases). Trimming cost V 6 bases and J 1 base, with 9 bases left between them. Germline V gene data show CDR1 as ENHRY and CDR2 as SYGVKD. The CDR3 length is 13 residues. CDR3 DNA: TGTGCCATCAGGGATAGCGGCCAAGAGACCCAGTACTTC. Translating gives CAIRDSGQETQYF.

The V gene is TRBV5-5, the J gene TRBJ2-7; tentatively, D is TRBD2 (6 bases). The CDR3 sequence is 14 residues long. The V and J ends lost 6 bases and 0 bases respectively, with 13 bases between them. From germline, CDR1 is SGHKS and CDR2 YYEKEE (reference sequence). In DNA form, the CDR3 reads TGTGCCAGCATATGGGGACTCCTCTCCTACGAGCAGTACTTC. This codes for CASIWGLLSYEQYF.

The chain uses TRBV6-6 and TRBJ2-5; TRBD2 might be the D (7 bases). This CDR3 comprises 14 residues. The V end was cut by 0 bases, the J end by 4 bases, with 9 bases between. Germline values: CDR1 MNHNY, CDR2 SVGAGI (reference sequence). The CDR3 DNA follows: TGTGCCAGCAGTTACTCGGGGGGGGCAGAGACCCAGTACTTC. Protein product: CASSYSGGAETQYF.

J is TRBJ2-1 and V is TRBV7-8, with TRBD2 matching over 9 bases. J was trimmed by 3 bases and V by 4 bases; bases with no gene match: 7. This CDR3 has 16 residues. Germline lookup yields CDR1 SGHVS and CDR2 FQNEAQ. The CDR3 DNA sequence: TGTGCCAGCAGCTCTATTCATAGCGGGAGCTACAATGAGCAGTTCTTC. This gives the protein CASSSIHSGSYNEQFF.

This chain links TRBV6-1 with TRBJ2-5; 15 positions agree with TRBD2. With V trimmed by 4 bases and J by 5 bases, 5 bases remained unmatched. The germline V gene has CDR1 MNHNS and CDR2 SASEGT. The CDR3 is made up of 16 amino acids. CDR3 sequence reads: CASSAGLAGGQETQYF. CDR3 nucleotide sequence: TGTGCCAGCAGTGCCGGACTAGCGGGAGGGCAGGAGACCCAGTACTTC.

The chain recombines TRBV7-9 with TRBJ1-5, with D uncertain. V dropped 3 bases and J dropped 0 bases, with 6 bases sitting between them. This CDR3 comprises 14 residues. In germline, CDR1 is SEHNR, CDR2 FQNEAQ (reference sequence). The CDR3 coding sequence is TGTGCCAGCAGCTTGGCCCGTAGCAATCAGCCCCAGCATTTT. As protein: CASSLARSNQPQHF.

The V gene is TRBV5-1, the J gene TRBJ1-2; D possibly corresponds to TRBD1 (6 bases). Trimming cost V 2 bases and J 2 bases, with 10 bases left between them. Germline V gene sequence: CDR1 SGHRS, CDR2 YFSETQ. This CDR3 spans 14 amino acids. DNA of the CDR3: TGCGCCAGCAGCTTCACGGACAGCAACTATGGCTACACCTTC. As protein: CASSFTDSNYGYTF.

This chain joins TRBV9 and TRBJ1-2, with 11 bases identical to TRBD1. The CDR3 loop spans 15 amino acids. Germline values: CDR1 SGDLS, CDR2 YYNGEE. J gave up 3 bases and V 4 bases, and 5 bases lay outside the gene matches. CDR3: CASSPGTGGDYGYTF. In DNA form, the CDR3 reads TGTGCCAGCAGCCCAGGGACAGGGGGTGACTATGGCTACACCTTC.

This chain uses TRBV19 with TRBJ2-2; 9 nucleotides align to TRBD2. The germline V gene encodes CDR1 LNHDA and CDR2 SQIVND (reference sequence). V lost 5 bases, J lost 8 bases, and 9 bases stayed unmatched. The CDR3 runs 15 residues. CDR3 sequence: CASSVSGSIRGELFF. In nucleotides, the CDR3 is TGTGCCAGTAGTGTTAGCGGGAGTATTCGGGGGGAGCTGTTTTTT.

This clone was seen a handful of times. This chain uses TRBV18 with TRBJ1-1, with 8 bases that match TRBD1. CDR3 length equals 16 residues. J was trimmed by 0 bases and V by 0 bases; bases with no gene match: 3. The germline V gene encodes CDR1 KGHSH and CDR2 LQKENI. CDR3 DNA sequence: TGTGCCAGCTCACCACCGAACAGGGGGTTGAACACTGAAGCTTTCTTT. Its protein is CASSPPNRGLNTEAFF.